This T cell receptor (beta chain) comes out of a study of TIL therapy for anti-PD-1-resistant metastatic lung cancer. The ends were cut back, 3 bases at V and 5 bases at J, with 8 bases in the middle. The germline V gene encodes CDR1 MNHEY and CDR2 SVGEGT. CDR3 length: 13 amino acids. A note on this clone: Other DNA sequences in this specimen translate into the identical CDR3.

Time point noted: pre-treatment sample, taken before nivolumab and TIL therapy. This was the immunoSEQ v3 assay. The data were produced by immunoSEQ multiplex PCR, yet TCRdb's version contains in-frame clones alone and is incomplete. The table shows about 59,000 clones, with approximately 75% occurring only once. The chain has TRBV6-2 or TRBV6-3 and TRBJ1-5; a possible D gene is TRBD1 (5 bases). The receptor comes from a person aged 25-80 years with non-small cell lung cancer. The sequencing here drew on blood, taken at baseline. Here the CDR3 reads CASSYAGHQPQHF. The CDR3 bases are TGTGCCAGCAGTTATGCGGGGCATCAGCCCCAGCATTTT.